A selection of T cell receptor beta chains follows, all from one sample in a study of regulatory T cells in long-lasting Graves disease. TCRdb re-derived calls from the multiplex PCR reads in MiXCR, one entry per CDR3 protein. This table holds about 440,000 distinct CDR3 sequences, about 16% found once. These data also formed part of another study, on T cells in Graves' hyperthyroidism and ophthalmopathy.

The sample here was peripheral blood mononuclear cells (PBMCs), taken at new diagnosis, from a patient treated with antithyroid drugs. These receptors were obtained from a woman in her twenties or thirties with Graves disease. Both conserved end residues are trimmed from each CDR3.

V: TRBV6-1
length: 16
CDR3: ASSEELGAGPSTDTQY

V: TRBV12-3/TRBV12-4
length: 14
CDR3: ASSLLQGQGTDTQY

V: TRBV6-1
length: 10
CDR3: ASALRTSPLH

V: TRBV29-1
length: 9
CDR3: SVRQGREQY

V: TRBV27
length: 11
CDR3: ASSLSPTYGYT

V: TRBV7-3
length: 15
CDR3: ASSPVGGLAGGETQY

V: TRBV10-3
length: 10
CDR3: AISEGDYGYT

V: TRBV11-3
length: 14
CDR3: ASSSSGSGSYNEQF

V: TRBV7-3
length: 17
CDR3: ASSLTGASAGGGQETQY

V: TRBV20-1
length: 12
CDR3: SARDPGGNQPQH

V: TRBV30
length: 11
CDR3: AWTLIGGAEQY

V: TRBV19
length: 11
CDR3: ASSPTGLSPLH

V: TRBV7-3
length: 11
CDR3: ASSTGTISEQF

V: TRBV19
length: 13
CDR3: ASSIGLWSSYEQY

V: TRBV5-1
length: 13
CDR3: ASSVQSVQNTEAF

V: TRBV6-1
length: 11
CDR3: ASSPGQGEKQY

V: TRBV6-2/TRBV6-3
length: 13
CDR3: ASSQRDGGKNIQY

V: TRBV24-1
length: 12
CDR3: ATSDLERGHGYT

V: TRBV10-3
length: 14
CDR3: AISAGTSGNSYEQY

V: TRBV3-1
length: 16
CDR3: ASSQLPGLAGGTDTQY

V: TRBV24-1
length: 14
CDR3: ATGPSGSAGANVLT

V: TRBV13
length: 17
CDR3: ASSLGTGTTSGPQETQY

V: TRBV13
length: 14
CDR3: ASSTYSGGGTDTQY

V: TRBV24-1
length: 14
CDR3: ATSARLAGGAHEQF

V: TRBV24-1
length: 11
CDR3: ATSDLLKGPKF

V: TRBV2
length: 13
CDR3: ASSEIGTTAYEQY

V: TRBV7-9
length: 10
CDR3: ASSLRADTQY

V: TRBV10-3
length: 13
CDR3: ATKDNRDSNQPQH

V: TRBV11-2
length: 12
CDR3: ASGGVAGRYEQY

V: TRBV6-2/TRBV6-3
length: 13
CDR3: ASSALGDRVYEQY

V: TRBV7-3
length: 11
CDR3: ASSSGHPKNAF

V: TRBV6-1
length: 15
CDR3: ASRARDRAFTSYGYT

V: TRBV24-1
length: 15
CDR3: ATSEITKDRAVETQY

V: TRBV9
length: 10
CDR3: ASSVADKSYT

V: TRBV12-3/TRBV12-4
length: 17
CDR3: ASSPTPWGAALTYNEQF

V: TRBV20-1
length: 13
CDR3: SAHRLAGVYNEQF

V: TRBV30
length: 10
CDR3: AWSSGTDTQY

V: TRBV4-1
length: 13
CDR3: ASSPSGATGQPQH

V: TRBV6-2/TRBV6-3
length: 10
CDR3: ASRDHYNEQF

V: TRBV3-1
length: 12
CDR3: ASSQDRGVNEQY

V: TRBV24-1
length: 16
CDR3: ATSEAPTLISGANVLT

V: TRBV9
length: 14
CDR3: ASSQTLAGVGDTQY

V: TRBV28
length: 13
CDR3: ASSFRGTLNTEAF

V: TRBV11-2
length: 12
CDR3: ASSLGRGQFEQY

V: TRBV5-1
length: 12
CDR3: ASSQEGRINIQY

V: TRBV6-5
length: 13
CDR3: ASSSSLGAGDTQY

V: TRBV18
length: 13
CDR3: ASSTGTGGGETQY

V: TRBV5-1
length: 14
CDR3: ASSLEGGFGPYEQY

V: TRBV30
length: 19
CDR3: AWSRSKTGTGGSRSNQPQH